The 30 T cell receptor beta chains given below trace back to one sample, sequenced in a study of blood T cell repertoires in COVID-19. Using immunoSEQ multiplex PCR, the repertoire was profiled, and TCRdb retains in-frame clones only, with some absent. This sample has approximately 280,000 clones, with about 89% found just once. The sequenced sample was PBMCs or T cells enriched from blood (not recorded which). These receptors were collected from a woman aged 18-29 years who had recovered from COVID-19.

The CDR3 protein is CASQGGSNSPLHF. In DNA, the CDR3 is TGTGCCAGTCAGGGCGGCTCAAATTCACCCCTCCACTTT. The genes are TRBV11-3 and TRBJ1-6, with D possibly matching TRBD1 (5 bases). Germline CDR1 SGHNT, CDR2 YENEEA. The V end lost 9 bases, the J end lost 7 bases, and 13 bases lay between the germline ends. The CDR3 loop spans 13 amino acids.

V and J are TRBV19 and TRBJ1-4; 11 bases line up with TRBD1. The J segment lost 8 bases and the V segment lost 10 bases, leaving 6 bases of the junction unmatched. Germline-derived CDR1 and CDR2 are LNHDA and SQIVND (reference sequence). The CDR3 has 13 residues. As DNA, the CDR3 is TGTGCCACCCGGACAGGGGGCAGGGAAAAACTGTTTTTT. Amino acids: CATRTGGREKLFF.

The rearrangement uses TRBV19 and TRBJ1-2; 12 bases match TRBD1. The CDR3 contains 17 residues. Trimming at V came to 7 bases and at J to 0 bases, leaving 9 bases not matched to a gene. Germline lookup yields CDR1 LNHDA and CDR2 SQIVND (reference sequence). The CDR3 loop reads CASKWRDRGPANYGYTF. As DNA, the CDR3 is TGTGCCAGTAAGTGGCGGGACAGGGGGCCAGCTAACTATGGCTACACCTTC. The full variable domain, its missing parts supplied by reference TRBV19 and TRBJ1-2, is DGGITQSPKYLFRKEGQNVTLSCEQNLNHDAMYWYRQDPGQGLRLIYYSQIVNDFQKGDIAEGYSVSREKKESFPLTVTSAQKNPTAFYLCASKWRDRGPANYGYTFGSGTRLTVV.

V usage is TRBV29-1 and J usage is TRBJ2-6, with D possibly being TRBD2 (6 bases). V was clipped by 7 bases and J by 0 bases, with 10 bases between them. The CDR3 is 14 amino acids. CDR1 is SQVTM, CDR2 ANQGSEA, per germline. The CDR3 DNA follows: TGCAGCGCTGGGACTCTCTCTGGGGCCAACGTCCTGACTTTC. Protein sequence: CSAGTLSGANVLTF.

As concerns this clone: The same CDR3 arises from other DNA sequences in this sample as well. V and J are TRBV7-9 and TRBJ2-1; 11 nucleotides align to TRBD2. Germline V lookup: CDR1 SEHNR, CDR2 FQNEAQ (reference sequence). V lost 5 bases and J lost 0; bases outside the gene matches: 3. The CDR3 extends over 16 amino acids. The CDR3 here is CASSPTSGSSYNEQFF. CDR3 sequence (DNA): TGTGCCAGCAGCCCCACTAGCGGGAGCTCCTACAATGAGCAGTTCTTC.

V usage is TRBV19 and J usage is TRBJ2-6, with D possibly being TRBD1 (6 bases). This CDR3 is 17 amino acids long. CDR1 LNHDA and CDR2 SQIVND come from the germline V gene (reference sequence). The ends were cut back, 4 bases at V and 0 bases at J, with 13 bases in the middle. CDR3 loop: CASSKPGQASGANVLTF. CDR3 bases: TGTGCCAGTAGTAAACCGGGACAAGCCTCTGGGGCCAACGTCCTGACTTTC.

This chain uses TRBV4-2 with TRBJ2-3, with D perhaps TRBD2 (6 bases). The CDR3 covers 15 residues. Between the trimmed V and J ends, which lost 4 bases and 0 bases, there was a span of 11 bases. Germline V gene data show CDR1 as LGHNA and CDR2 as YNFKEQ. The CDR3 region is CASSLRESSTDTQYF. The CDR3 nucleotides read TGTGCCAGCAGCCTACGGGAGTCCAGCACAGATACGCAGTATTTT.

There are a few counts of this clone. This chain links TRBV28 with TRBJ2-1; 9 bases align to TRBD2. Germline V gives CDR1 MDHEN, CDR2 SYDVKM. The CDR3 spans 17 residues. V gave up 3 bases and J gave up 0 bases; unmatched junction bases: 6. The CDR3 nucleotides are TGTGCCAGCAGTTTTCTGACTAGCGGAAGCTCCTACAATGAGCAGTTCTTC. It yields the protein CASSFLTSGSSYNEQFF.

The CDR3 is CASSMGGSRNTEAFF. CDR3 nucleotide sequence: TGTGCCAGTAGTATGGGAGGGTCGAGGAACACTGAAGCTTTCTTT. The chain joins TRBV19 to TRBJ1-1; D gene unclear. The CDR3 has 15 amino acids. The germline CDR1 and CDR2 sequences are LNHDA and SQIVND (reference sequence). The ends were cut back, 3 bases at V and 1 base at J, with 12 bases in the middle.

The chain links TRBV7-2 to TRBJ2-3; possibly TRBD2 for D (6 bases). This CDR3 comprises 15 residues. The V gene's germline CDR1 is SGHTA and CDR2 FQGNSA. V was cut by 5 bases and J by 6 bases, with 18 bases left in between. The CDR3 coding sequence is TGTGCCAGCAGCCTGGGGGACTTCGCGCGGGATACGCAGTATTTT. It is translated as CASSLGDFARDTQYF.

This clone was recorded once. The genes are TRBV29-1 and TRBJ1-3; a possible D gene is TRBD1 (6 bases). CDR3 length: 14 residues. Germline lookup yields CDR1 SQVTM and CDR2 ANQGSEA. Trimming left V 3 bases short and J 0 bases short, with 9 bases between. This chain's CDR3 is CSVDTGFSGNTIYF. CDR3 in DNA: TGCAGCGTTGATACAGGGTTCTCTGGAAACACCATATATTTT.

The chain joins TRBV5-5 to TRBJ2-3; no clear D gene. The CDR3 is made up of 15 amino acids. The germline CDR1 and CDR2 sequences are SGHKS and YYEKEE (reference sequence). Trimming removed 0 bases at V and 2 bases at J, with 10 bases between. CDR3 region: CASSLGLEVTDTQYF. The CDR3 DNA reads TGTGCCAGCAGCTTGGGCCTAGAGGTCACAGATACGCAGTATTTT.

This sequence joins TRBV7-9 and TRBJ1-1, with D unresolved. Per the germline V gene, CDR1 is SEHNR and CDR2 is FQNEAQ (reference sequence). V was pared by 1 base and J by 0 bases, with 15 bases between. This CDR3 is 17 amino acids long. In DNA form, the CDR3 reads TGTGCCAGCAGCTTAGGAGTGGCGGGGAATATGAACACTGAAGCTTTCTTT. As protein: CASSLGVAGNMNTEAFF.

The rearrangement links TRBV5-8 to TRBJ2-7, with 11 bases that match TRBD1. Trimming removed 4 bases from V and 6 bases from J; junction bases left unmatched: 6. Germline V gives CDR1 SGHTS, CDR2 YDEGEE. This CDR3 comprises 14 residues. The CDR3 DNA sequence: TGTGCCAGCAGCACGGACAGGGGGCTAATCGAGCAGTACTTC. This sequence encodes CASSTDRGLIEQYF.

This chain uses TRBV2 with TRBJ1-3; D not certain. The CDR3 has 16 amino acids. The germline V and J ends were trimmed by 3 bases and 3 bases, with 15 bases remaining between them. CDR1 and CDR2 from the germline V gene are SNHLY and FYNNEI. The DNA of the CDR3 is TGTGCCAGCAGTGATGGAACAGTGGTTCGTGGAAACACCATATATTTT. This gives the protein CASSDGTVVRGNTIYF.

The V and J genes are TRBV20-1 and TRBJ1-4, with D hard to call. The V and J ends lost 3 bases and 8 bases respectively, with 7 bases between them. Germline V gene data show CDR1 as DFQATT and CDR2 as SNEGSKA (reference sequence). This CDR3 has 11 residues. CDR3 coding DNA: TGCAGTGCTAGGTTACGGGAAAAACTGTTTTTT. Its protein product is CSARLREKLFF.

The rearrangement joins TRBV14 to TRBJ1-6, with D possibly matching TRBD1 (5 bases). Trimming took off 1 base at V and 10 bases at J, with 11 bases between the two ends. Germline CDR1 and CDR2: SGHDN and FVKESK. The CDR3 spans 14 residues. CDR3 in amino acids: CASSQARRDSPLHF. Here the CDR3 DNA reads TGTGCCAGCAGCCAAGCTAGGAGGGACTCACCCCTCCACTTT.

J is TRBJ1-2 and V is TRBV9; D unresolved. CDR1 is SGDLS and CDR2 is YYNGEE in the germline V gene. The CDR3 covers 15 residues. Trimming took off 1 base at V and 4 bases at J, with 14 bases between the two ends. CDR3 in amino acids: CASSVSGKLGYGYTF. CDR3 sequence (DNA): TGTGCCAGCAGCGTATCGGGGAAATTGGGCTATGGCTACACCTTC.

V and J are TRBV5-1 and TRBJ2-1; TRBD2 matches at 7 bases. In germline, CDR1 is SGHRS, CDR2 YFSETQ. With V trimmed by 4 bases and J by 3 bases, 7 bases remained unmatched. CDR3 length equals 15 residues. In DNA, the CDR3 is TGCGCCAGCAGCGAATTCGGGACTAACTACAATGAGCAGTTCTTC. Its protein product is CASSEFGTNYNEQFF. Combining the CDR3 with reference TRBV5-1 and TRBJ2-1 gives the whole variable domain KAGVTQTPRYLIKTRGQQVTLSCSPISGHRSVSWYQQTPGQGLQFLFEYFSETQRNKGNFPGRFSGRQFSNSRSEMNVSTLELGDSALYLCASSEFGTNYNEQFFGPGTRLTVL.

The CDR3 DNA follows: TGTGCCAGCAGTTTTCTAGCGGGAGTAACCGGGGAGCTGTTTTTT. This gives the protein CASSFLAGVTGELFF. The chain has TRBV28 and TRBJ2-2, with 10 bases matching TRBD2. The CDR3 length is 15 residues. The V segment lost 3 bases and the J segment 5 bases; nucleotides outside the gene matches: 3. CDR1 is MDHEN, CDR2 SYDVKM, per germline.

The chain couples TRBV28 to TRBJ2-5; D may be TRBD1 (6 bases). The CDR3 runs 15 residues. V was cut by 3 bases and J by 4 bases, with 15 bases left in between. CDR1 and CDR2 (germline): MDHEN, SYDVKM. CDR3 nucleotide sequence: TGTGCCAGCAGTTTGAACAGGGTGGTCCGAGAGACCCAGTACTTC. Protein: CASSLNRVVRETQYF.

The chain has TRBV6-5 and TRBJ2-2; D unclear. The V gene lost 2 bases and the J gene lost 7 bases, with 8 bases spanning the gap. There are 13 residues in the CDR3. Germline assignment: CDR1 MNHEY and CDR2 SVGAGI. CDR3 amino acids: CASSYGTIGELFF. The CDR3 DNA follows: TGTGCCAGCAGTTACGGCACGATCGGGGAGCTGTTTTTT.

The V and J genes are TRBV3-1 (or the pseudogene TRBV3-2) and TRBJ2-7, with 8 bases that match TRBD2. The CDR3 has 15 residues. Looked up from germline, CDR1 is LGHDT and CDR2 is YNNKEL (reference sequence). V lost 8 bases, J lost 0 bases, and 9 bases stayed unmatched. The CDR3 DNA follows: TGTGCCAGCCCCAGGCGGGGGGACCTCTCCTACGAGCAGTACTTC. This codes for CASPRRGDLSYEQYF.

The chain employs TRBV30 and TRBJ1-4; TRBD1 is a possible D gene (5 bases). This CDR3 is 15 amino acids long. With 0 bases removed from V and 7 bases from J, the gap between germline ends came to 15 bases. The V gene's germline CDR1 is GTSNPN and CDR2 SVGIG (reference sequence). The CDR3 DNA sequence: TGTGCCTGGAGTGTACGGGGAGGGGCCTCTGAAAAACTGTTTTTT. This sequence encodes CAWSVRGGASEKLFF.

The rearrangement links TRBV7-9 to TRBJ2-1; 9 nucleotides line up with TRBD1. Germline V CDR1 and CDR2: SEHNR, FQNEAQ (reference sequence). This CDR3 comprises 15 residues. After removal of 4 bases from V and 7 bases from J, the junction contained 8 bases not matched to a gene. The CDR3 region has the DNA TGTGCCAGCAGCTCCCCGGGACAGGGTCGGAATGAGCAGTTCTTC. Its protein is CASSSPGQGRNEQFF. Together with reference TRBV7-9 and TRBJ2-1, the CDR3 gives the full variable domain: DTGVSQNPRHKITKRGQNVTFRCDPISEHNRLYWYRQTLGQGPEFLTYFQNEAQLEKSRLLSDRFSAERPKGSFSTLEIQRTEQGDSAMYLCASSSPGQGRNEQFFGPGTRLTVL.

The chain couples TRBV4-1 to TRBJ2-5; the match to TRBD2 covers 14 bases. In germline, CDR1 is MGHRA, CDR2 YSYEKL. The CDR3 covers 17 residues. Trimming at V came to 4 bases and at J to 4 bases, leaving 8 bases not matched to a gene. This chain's CDR3 is CASSRIPGTSGGETQYF. The CDR3 nucleotides are TGCGCCAGCAGCCGCATACCCGGGACTAGCGGGGGAGAGACCCAGTACTTC.

V gene TRBV12-3 or TRBV12-4 combines with J gene TRBJ2-1; D not resolved. The CDR3 loop spans 13 amino acids. Deletions cut 6 bases from V and 5 bases from J, with 11 bases between. The CDR3 loop is CASSAGSDNEQFF. The CDR3 DNA sequence: TGTGCCAGCAGCGCCGGGTCTGACAATGAGCAGTTCTTC.

In DNA form, the CDR3 reads TGTGCCAGCAGTGAATGGACTAGCGGGGATAATGAGCAGTTCTTC. Its protein is CASSEWTSGDNEQFF. The chain combines TRBV6-1 with TRBJ2-1, with TRBD2 identical over 12 bases. The CDR3 sequence is 15 residues long. Per the germline V gene, CDR1 is MNHNS and CDR2 is SASEGT. V lost 2 bases and J lost 7; bases outside the gene matches: 3.

This rearrangement joins TRBV7-8 to TRBJ1-1, with D tentatively TRBD1 (5 bases). Trimming took 0 bases from V and 1 from J, leaving 9 bases between them. This CDR3 is 15 amino acids long. Germline lookup yields CDR1 SGHVS and CDR2 FQNEAQ. Here the CDR3 reads CASSLAARENTEAFF. The CDR3 DNA sequence: TGTGCCAGCAGCTTAGCTGCCAGGGAGAACACTGAAGCTTTCTTT.

The rearrangement links TRBV19 to TRBJ1-1, with 7 bases aligning to TRBD1. Germline V gene sequence: CDR1 LNHDA, CDR2 SQIVND (reference sequence). The CDR3 has 12 residues. The V gene end was trimmed by 10 bases and the J gene end by 1 base; junction bases not matched to a gene: 3. This CDR3 is CATRTGNTEAFF. As DNA, the CDR3 is TGTGCCACCCGGACAGGGAACACTGAAGCTTTCTTT.